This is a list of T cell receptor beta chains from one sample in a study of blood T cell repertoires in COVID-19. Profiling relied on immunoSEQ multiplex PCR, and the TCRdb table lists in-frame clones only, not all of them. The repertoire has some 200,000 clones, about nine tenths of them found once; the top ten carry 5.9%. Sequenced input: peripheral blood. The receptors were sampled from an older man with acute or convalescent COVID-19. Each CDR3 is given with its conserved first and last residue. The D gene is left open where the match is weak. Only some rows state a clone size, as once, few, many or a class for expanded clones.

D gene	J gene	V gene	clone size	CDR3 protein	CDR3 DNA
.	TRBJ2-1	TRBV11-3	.	CASSLTLRGDEQFF	TGTGCCAGCAGCTTAACGCTCAGGGGGGACGAGCAGTTCTTC
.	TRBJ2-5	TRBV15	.	CATSRDIGETQYF	TGTGCCACCAGCAGAGATATCGGGGAGACCCAGTACTTC
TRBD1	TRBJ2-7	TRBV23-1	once	CASSFDRDQYEQYF	TGCGCCAGCAGCTTCGACAGGGACCAGTACGAGCAGTACTTC
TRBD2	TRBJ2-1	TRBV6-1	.	CASSDRTSGSNEQFF	TGTGCCAGCAGTGATCGGACTAGCGGGAGTAATGAGCAGTTCTTC
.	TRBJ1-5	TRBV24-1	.	CATSDRQLNQPQHF	TGTGCCACCAGTGATAGACAGTTGAATCAGCCCCAGCATTTT
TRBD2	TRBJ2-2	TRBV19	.	CASSSGLVGTGELFF	TGTGCCAGTAGTTCGGGACTAGTGGGCACCGGGGAGCTGTTTTTT
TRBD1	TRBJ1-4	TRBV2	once	CASSETGGGKLFF	TGTGCCAGCAGTGAGACAGGGGGCGGAAAACTGTTTTTT
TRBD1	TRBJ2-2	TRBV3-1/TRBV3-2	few	CASRQSGGVTNTGELFF	TGTGCCAGCAGGCAGTCAGGGGGTGTTACGAACACCGGGGAGCTGTTTTTT
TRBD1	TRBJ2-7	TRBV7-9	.	CASSLVAGRWGTGNYEQYF	TGTGCCAGCAGCTTAGTTGCGGGACGGTGGGGGACAGGGAACTACGAGCAGTACTTC
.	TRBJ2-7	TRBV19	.	CASSIDTAYEQYF	TGTGCCAGTAGTATCGACACCGCCTACGAGCAGTACTTC
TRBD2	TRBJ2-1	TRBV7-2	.	CASSLVGLADNEQFF	TGTGCCAGCAGCTTAGTGGGACTAGCGGACAATGAGCAGTTCTTC
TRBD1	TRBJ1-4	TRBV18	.	CASSPRQGKNEKLFF	TGTGCCAGCTCACCGCGACAGGGCAAGAATGAAAAACTGTTTTTT
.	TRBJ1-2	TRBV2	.	CASSEVAQVYGYTF	TGTGCCAGCAGTGAAGTGGCTCAGGTTTATGGCTACACCTTC
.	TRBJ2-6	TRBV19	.	CASSYPLSGANVLTF	TGTGCCAGTAGCTATCCCCTTTCCGGGGCCAACGTCCTGACTTTC
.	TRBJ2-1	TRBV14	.	CASSQGRHGGSYNEQFF	TGTGCCAGCAGCCAAGGGAGACACGGAGGATCCTACAATGAGCAGTTCTTC
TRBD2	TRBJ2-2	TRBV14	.	CASSQGGGSNTGELFF	TGTGCCAGCAGCCAGGGGGGAGGGTCCAACACCGGGGAGCTGTTTTTT
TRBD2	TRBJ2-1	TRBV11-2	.	CASSKGLAASSYNEQFF	TGTGCCAGCAGCAAGGGACTAGCGGCAAGCTCCTACAATGAGCAGTTCTTC
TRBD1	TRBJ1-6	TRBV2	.	CASRPRGNNSPLHF	TGTGCCAGCAGGCCCAGGGGGAATAATTCACCCCTCCACTTT
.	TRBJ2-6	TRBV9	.	CASSRLGSGANVLTF	TGTGCCAGCAGCCGACTTGGCTCTGGGGCCAACGTCCTGACTTTC
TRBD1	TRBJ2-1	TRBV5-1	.	CASSLGQGPYNEQFF	TGCGCCAGCAGCTTGGGACAGGGCCCCTACAATGAGCAGTTCTTC